The 5 T cell receptor beta chains listed next were all sequenced from one sample in a study of persistence of HIV-infected CD4 T cells (dated by TCRdb to the early 2020s). The immunoSEQ hsTCRB assay version 4 in survey mode was used to sequence TCRbeta repertoires from genomic DNA. What TCRdb holds here is the immuneACCESS table cut down to in-frame rearrangements. Part of the clones is not present; checked against another copy, under half of the missing clones reflect an unresolved V gene, and the others are unexplained. The sample contains 25,000 to 30,000 clones, approximately 80% of them found a single time. The ten largest account for 0.81% of the sample. According to the study, the label for this sample's treatment or condition signals: suppressive antiretroviral therapy. Lysates of CMV-infected fibroblasts were used at about 10 ug/mL for cell stimulation. Memory populations depleted of antigen-responding cells were obtained by sorting nonresponding CD40L-negative CD69-negative CD45RO-high memory CD4+ T cells.

Their specific antigens are unknown. The material sequenced was CD4+ T cells sorted from PBMCs after approximately 19-hour stimulation, taken from a patient who received antiretroviral therapy. What the cell subset or site label conveys for this sample: CD40L-CD69- CD45RO-high memory CD4 T cells not responding to CMV lysate. These receptors all stem from an adult woman with HIV who was CMV-seropositive.

This chain joins TRBV6-5 and TRBJ1-1; a possible D gene is TRBD1 (6 bases). The ends were cut back, 5 bases at V and 5 bases at J, with 9 bases in the middle. This CDR3 has 12 residues. Germline CDR1 MNHEY, CDR2 SVGAGI. The CDR3 region is CASSRGGTEAFF. The CDR3 bases are TGTGCCAGCAGTAGAGGGGGGACTGAAGCTTTCTTT.

This clone was recorded only once. The chain is built from TRBV7-9 and TRBJ2-3; D might be TRBD1 or TRBD2, each matching 6 bases. The CDR3 runs 15 residues. CDR1 and CDR2 (germline): SEHNR, FQNEAQ (reference sequence). V gave up 5 bases and J gave up 2 bases, with 14 bases separating them. The CDR3 coding sequence is TGTGCCAGCAGCCGAGGGGGGCCCAACACAGATACGCAGTATTTT. Amino acids: CASSRGGPNTDTQYF.

The rearrangement links TRBV7-6 to TRBJ2-3; no definite D call. There are 14 residues in the CDR3. Germline values: CDR1 SGHVS, CDR2 FNYEAQ. V was cut by 0 bases and J by 4 bases, with 8 bases left in between. CDR3 sequence: CASSLAVGSDTQYF. In DNA, the CDR3 is TGTGCCAGCAGCTTAGCTGTGGGGTCAGATACGCAGTATTTT.

The genes are TRBV5-1 and TRBJ1-6; 8 bases are a match to TRBD1. The CDR3 spans 15 residues. The V gene end was trimmed by 4 bases and the J gene end by 3 bases; junction bases not matched to a gene: 3. Germline assignment: CDR1 SGHRS and CDR2 YFSETQ. CDR3 residues: CASSTGQGYNSPLHF. The CDR3 region has the DNA TGCGCCAGCAGCACCGGACAGGGCTATAATTCACCCCTCCACTTT.

V usage is TRBV10-3 and J usage is TRBJ1-2; 9 bases align to TRBD1. Germline V lookup: CDR1 ENHRY, CDR2 SYGVKD. V lost 2 bases and J lost 1; bases outside the gene matches: 2. There are 15 residues in the CDR3. This chain's CDR3 is CAISEPGQGNYGYTF. In DNA, the CDR3 is TGTGCCATCAGTGAGCCGGGACAGGGTAACTATGGCTACACCTTC.